This T cell receptor (beta chain) was recorded in a study of T cells in women clearing cervical HPV infection. Study conclusions and caveats: Controls had more TRBV6-7 (about 0.16%) than cases (roughly 0.11%). Richness differences could reflect unmeasured T-cell content per sample.

Here immunoSEQ multiplex PCR was the method, and the copy in TCRdb shows in-frame clones only, minus some. The sample includes 45,000 to 55,000 clones. As concerns this clone: Its specificity is not known. Read data end 3 residues before the CDR3 end; the end is taken from the germline J gene.

This CDR3 spans 13 amino acids. V was clipped by 3 bases and J by 5 bases, with 8 bases between them. Sequencing was carried out using blood buffy coat. The chain is built from TRBV12-3 or TRBV12-4 and TRBJ1-5, with no clear D. The sequence was obtained from a woman between 18 and 75 years old with a cervical HPV16 infection that either progressed to CIN3+ or cleared (not recorded which). This CDR3 reads CASSFRRDQPQHF. CDR3 DNA, as far as it was read: TGTGCCAGCAGTTTTCGCAGAGATCAGCCC.